Listed below are T cell receptor beta chains from one sample, sequenced in a study of T cell clonotyping in hematopoietic cell transplantation. TCRdb keeps only in-frame clones here, not all; method: immunoSEQ multiplex PCR. The data show about 76,000 clones, 90% to 96% seen once. Specimen: peripheral blood mononuclear cells, collected before stem cell transplant. The receptors were sampled from a woman in her forties or fifties with acute myeloid leukemia. Some clones in this sample may be carry-over from other donors' samples. The CDR3 runs from the conserved cysteine through the conserved F or W. D genes are given only for firm matches. For some rows the clone size is stated as once, few or many, or as a class when expanded; others skip it.

J gene	V gene	clone size	D gene	CDR3 protein	CDR3 DNA
TRBJ1-3	TRBV6-5	.	.	CASSQRQGNTIYF	TGTGCCAGCAGTCAGCGACAGGGAAACACCATATATTTT
TRBJ2-3	TRBV5-6	.	TRBD1	CASSFRTGSDTQYF	TGTGCCAGCAGCTTTAGGACAGGGTCAGATACGCAGTATTTT
TRBJ2-4	TRBV6-5	.	.	CASSYRSGVGENIQYF	TGTGCCAGCAGTTACCGTTCGGGAGTTGGCGAAAACATTCAGTACTTC
TRBJ1-5	TRBV5-1	.	.	CASSLGGASQPQHF	TGCGCCAGCAGCTTGGGGGGCGCGTCTCAGCCCCAGCATTTT
TRBJ1-3	TRBV5-1	.	.	CASSLDPGFSGNTIYF	TGCGCCAGCAGCTTGGACCCTGGCTTCTCTGGAAACACCATATATTTT
TRBJ1-1	TRBV25-1	.	.	CARKGRENTEAFF	TGTGCCAGAAAGGGGCGGGAGAACACTGAAGCTTTCTTT
TRBJ1-2	TRBV27	.	TRBD1	CASSLSRQGENYGYTF	TGTGCCAGCAGTTTATCCCGACAGGGGGAGAATTATGGCTACACCTTC
TRBJ1-2	TRBV2	once	.	CASISGTNYGYTF	TGTGCCAGCATCTCCGGGACTAACTATGGCTACACCTTC
TRBJ2-3	TRBV7-9	.	.	CASSLGGTYTDTQYF	TGTGCCAGCAGCTTAGGCGGGACCTACACAGATACGCAGTATTTT
TRBJ1-1	TRBV15	.	.	CATSRDSQSEAFF	TGTGCCACCAGCAGAGATTCCCAGAGTGAAGCTTTCTTT